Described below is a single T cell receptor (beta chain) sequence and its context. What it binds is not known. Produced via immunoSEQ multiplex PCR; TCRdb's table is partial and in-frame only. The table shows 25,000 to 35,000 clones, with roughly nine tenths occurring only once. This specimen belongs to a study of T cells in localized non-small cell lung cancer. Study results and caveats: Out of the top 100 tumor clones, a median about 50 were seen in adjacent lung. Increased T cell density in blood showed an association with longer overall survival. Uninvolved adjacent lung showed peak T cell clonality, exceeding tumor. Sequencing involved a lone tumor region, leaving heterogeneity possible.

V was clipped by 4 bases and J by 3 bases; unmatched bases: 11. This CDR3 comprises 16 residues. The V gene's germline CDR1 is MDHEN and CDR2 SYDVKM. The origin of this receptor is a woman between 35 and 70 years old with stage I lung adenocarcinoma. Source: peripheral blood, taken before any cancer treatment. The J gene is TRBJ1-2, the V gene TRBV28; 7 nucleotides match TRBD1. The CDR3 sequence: CASSSPGGGSDYGYTF. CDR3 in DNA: TGTGCCAGCAGTTCCCCGGGAGGGGGCTCGGACTATGGCTACACCTTC.